The T cell receptor beta chain described here comes from a study of T-cell reconstitution after alpha-beta-depleted transplantation in children. Unique molecular identifiers featured in how the TCRbeta library was prepared. TCRdb independently ran MiXCR on the PCR reads; one entry per CDR3 protein. In the table there are about 980,000 distinct CDR3 sequences, roughly 31% of which are singletons. Concerning this clonotype itself: Its matching antigen is unknown.

The CDR3 runs 16 residues. The V end lost 0 bases, the J end lost 3 bases, and 14 bases lay between the germline ends. Per germline, CDR1 SGHTA and CDR2 FQGNSA. Study conclusions and caveats: The authors attributed T-cell counts and diversity one year after transplant mostly to newly produced T cells. The origin of alpha-beta T cells about two months after transplant was reportedly several hundred expanded graft clones. It was surviving recipient T cells and thymic progenitors that gave some patients high TCRbeta diversity at day 60.

The specimen comprised PBMCs, mostly from graft donor cells, sampled 360 days after TCRalphabeta/CD19-depleted stem cell transplant. This chain links TRBV7-2 with TRBJ1-1; weak D call: TRBD1 (5 bases). This clonotype was sampled from a boy under two years old who had a stem cell transplant for SCID, so the T cells may come from the graft donor. CDR3 amino acids: CASSLASRVGDTEAFF. CDR3 bases: TGTGCCAGCAGCTTAGCTTCACGGGTAGGGGACACTGAAGCTTTCTTT.